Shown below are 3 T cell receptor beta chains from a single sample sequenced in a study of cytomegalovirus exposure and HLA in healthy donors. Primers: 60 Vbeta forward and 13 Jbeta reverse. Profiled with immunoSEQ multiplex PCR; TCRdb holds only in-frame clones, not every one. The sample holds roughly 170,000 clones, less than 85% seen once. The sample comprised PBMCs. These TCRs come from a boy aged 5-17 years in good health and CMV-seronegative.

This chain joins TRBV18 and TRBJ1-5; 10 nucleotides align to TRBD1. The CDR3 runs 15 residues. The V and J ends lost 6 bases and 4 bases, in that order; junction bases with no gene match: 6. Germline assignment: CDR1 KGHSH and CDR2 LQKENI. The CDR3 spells CASSLGQGVNQPQHF. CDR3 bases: TGTGCCAGCTCGCTCGGACAGGGGGTAAATCAGCCCCAGCATTTT.

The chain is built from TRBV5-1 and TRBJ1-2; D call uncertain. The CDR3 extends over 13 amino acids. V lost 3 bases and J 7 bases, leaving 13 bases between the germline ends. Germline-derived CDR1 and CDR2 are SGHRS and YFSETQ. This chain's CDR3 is CASSSDFTLGYTF. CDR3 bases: TGCGCCAGCAGCTCGGACTTCACTCTTGGCTACACCTTC.

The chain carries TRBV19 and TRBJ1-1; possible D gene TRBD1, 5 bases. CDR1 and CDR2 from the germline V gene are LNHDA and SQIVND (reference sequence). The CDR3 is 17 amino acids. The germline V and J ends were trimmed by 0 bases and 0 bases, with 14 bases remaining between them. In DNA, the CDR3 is TGTGCCAGTAGTATAGATTGGGCGACAGTAATGAACACTGAAGCTTTCTTT. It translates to CASSIDWATVMNTEAFF. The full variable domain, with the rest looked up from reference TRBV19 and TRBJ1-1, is DGGITQSPKYLFRKEGQNVTLSCEQNLNHDAMYWYRQDPGQGLRLIYYSQIVNDFQKGDIAEGYSVSREKKESFPLTVTSAQKNPTAFYLCASSIDWATVMNTEAFFGQGTRLTVV.